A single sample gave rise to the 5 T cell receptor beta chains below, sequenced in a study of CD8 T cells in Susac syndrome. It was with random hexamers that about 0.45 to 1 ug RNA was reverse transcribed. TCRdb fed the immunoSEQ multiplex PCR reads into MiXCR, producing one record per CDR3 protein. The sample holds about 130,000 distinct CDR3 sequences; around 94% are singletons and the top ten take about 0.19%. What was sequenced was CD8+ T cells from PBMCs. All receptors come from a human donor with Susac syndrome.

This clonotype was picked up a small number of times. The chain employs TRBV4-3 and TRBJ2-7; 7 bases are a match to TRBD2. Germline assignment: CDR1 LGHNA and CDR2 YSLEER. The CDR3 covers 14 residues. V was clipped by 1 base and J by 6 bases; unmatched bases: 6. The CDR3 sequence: CASSQGRGVGEQYF. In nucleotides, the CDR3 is TGCGCCAGCAGCCAAGGACGGGGGGTTGGCGAGCAGTACTTC.

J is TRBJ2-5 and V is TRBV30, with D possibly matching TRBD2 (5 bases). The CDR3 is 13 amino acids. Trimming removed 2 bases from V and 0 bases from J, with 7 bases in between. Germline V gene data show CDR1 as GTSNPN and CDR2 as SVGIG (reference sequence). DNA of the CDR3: TGTGCCTGGAGTACGGGAAACCAAGAGACCCAGTACTTC. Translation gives CAWSTGNQETQYF.

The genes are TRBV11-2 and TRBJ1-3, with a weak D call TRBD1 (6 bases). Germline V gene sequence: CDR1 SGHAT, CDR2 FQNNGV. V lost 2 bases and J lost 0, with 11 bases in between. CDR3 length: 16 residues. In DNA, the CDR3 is TGTGCCAGCAGCTTACAGGGGATCGTCTCTGGAAACACCATATATTTT. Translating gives CASSLQGIVSGNTIYF. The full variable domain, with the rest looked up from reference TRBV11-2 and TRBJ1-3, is EAGVAQSPRYKIIEKRQSVAFWCNPISGHATLYWYQQILGQGPKLLIQFQNNGVVDDSQLPKDRFSAERLKGVDSTLKIQPAKLEDSAVYLCASSLQGIVSGNTIYFGEGSWLTVV.

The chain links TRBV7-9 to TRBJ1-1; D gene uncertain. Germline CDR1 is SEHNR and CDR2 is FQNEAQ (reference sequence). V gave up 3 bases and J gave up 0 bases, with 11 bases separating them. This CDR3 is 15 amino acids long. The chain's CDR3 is CASSLVTFLNTEAFF. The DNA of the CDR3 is TGTGCCAGCAGCTTGGTAACTTTTTTGAACACTGAAGCTTTCTTT.

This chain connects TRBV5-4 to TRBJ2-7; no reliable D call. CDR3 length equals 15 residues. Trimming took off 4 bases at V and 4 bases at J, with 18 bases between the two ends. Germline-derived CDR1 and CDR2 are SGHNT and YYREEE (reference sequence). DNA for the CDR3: TGTGCCAGCAGCAGCAAGGTGCAGGAGAATTACGAGCAGTACTTC. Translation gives CASSSKVQENYEQYF.